Listed below are T cell receptor beta chains from one sample, sequenced in a study of blood T cell repertoires in COVID-19. The data were produced by immunoSEQ multiplex PCR, yet TCRdb's version contains in-frame clones alone and is incomplete. The table lists hundreds of thousands of clones, around 89% of them singletons. Input material: peripheral blood. Receptors originate from a woman younger than 45 who had recovered from COVID-19. Both conserved end residues are part of each CDR3. D genes are given only for firm matches. Rows give clone size only sometimes, using once, few, many, or a class for an expanded clone.

>.|TRBV7-9|TRBJ2-1|.
TGTGCCAGCGAGAGTGTCCACAATGAGCAGTTCTTC
CASESVHNEQFF
>TRBD2|TRBV18|TRBJ2-3|.
TGTGCCAGCTCCTATGGACTAGCGGGCACAGATACGCAGTATTTT
CASSYGLAGTDTQYF
>.|TRBV28|TRBJ1-5|few
TGTGCCAGCACCGGGGGGGTTCAGCCCCAGCATTTT
CASTGGVQPQHF
>TRBD1|TRBV9|TRBJ2-3|.
TGTGCCAGCAGCGCGAGGTGGGACGGCAGGGGGAAAGATACGCAGTATTTT
CASSARWDGRGKDTQYF
>.|TRBV20-1|TRBJ2-5|.
TGCAGTGCAATCAGGGATGAGACCCAGTACTTC
CSAIRDETQYF
>TRBD1|TRBV2|TRBJ1-2|.
TGTGCCAGCAGAGAGGACAGGGTAGGCTACACCTTC
CASREDRVGYTF
>TRBD2|TRBV9|TRBJ2-2|.
TGTGCCAGCAGCGTATCGGGGGGGCCGGGCACCGGGGAGCTGTTTTTT
CASSVSGGPGTGELFF
>.|TRBV18|TRBJ1-3|.
TGTGCCAGCTCACCCTCTTATGAGACACCGATATATTTT
CASSPSYETPIYF
>TRBD2|TRBV5-4|TRBJ2-1|.
TGTGCCAGCAGCCGGCCCGGAGCGGGGGGCCCCCGCTCCTACAATGAGCAGTTCTTC
CASSRPGAGGPRSYNEQFF
>.|TRBV4-3|TRBJ2-7|.
TGCGCCAGCAGCCAAGAGGGGGGTATCTGGTACGAGCAGTACTTC
CASSQEGGIWYEQYF
>TRBD1|TRBV6-2/TRBV6-3|TRBJ2-3|.
TGTGCCAGCAGCCCCAGGGACAGGGAAGGCGGTACGCAGTATTTT
CASSPRDREGGTQYF
>TRBD1|TRBV14|TRBJ2-6|once
TGTGCCAGCAGCCAATTTCTCAGACAGGGGCCCTCTGGGGCCAACGTCCTGACTTTC
CASSQFLRQGPSGANVLTF
>.|TRBV2|TRBJ1-5|.
TGTGCCAGCAGTGTGGGCAGGGCGGATCAGCCCCAGCATTTT
CASSVGRADQPQHF
>.|TRBV4-2|TRBJ2-1|.
TGTGCCAGCAGCCAAGATAGCGTAAGGGCCTGGGAGCAGTTCTTC
CASSQDSVRAWEQFF
>.|TRBV14|TRBJ2-7|.
TGTGCCAGCAGCCAAGAACTCCTCTCCTACGAGCAGTACTTC
CASSQELLSYEQYF
>.|TRBV28|TRBJ2-5|.
TGTGCCAGCAGTTACGGCGGGACAGCAAAAGAGACCCAGTACTTC
CASSYGGTAKETQYF
>TRBD1|TRBV28|TRBJ1-2|.
TGTGCCAGCAGTTTCAGCGGTGGGGGACAGGGGGCCGTCGGCTATGGCTACACCTTC
CASSFSGGGQGAVGYGYTF
>.|TRBV21-1|TRBJ1-4|.
TGTGCCCTCCCTTCGTCAGGGCCGGATAATGAAAAACTGTTTTTT
CALPSSGPDNEKLFF
>TRBD1|TRBV19|TRBJ1-5|.
TGTGCCAGTAGTGGCAGGGGGCATCAGCCCCAGCATTTT
CASSGRGHQPQHF
>.|TRBV6-5|TRBJ1-4|.
TGTGCCAGCAGAAGCGACAGTTCCAATGAAAAACTGTTTTTT
CASRSDSSNEKLFF
>.|TRBV14|TRBJ2-7|.
TGTGCCAGCAGCCAAGTGGCAGGGCCCTACGAGCAGTACTTC
CASSQVAGPYEQYF
>.|TRBV7-9|TRBJ1-2|.
TGTGCCAGCAGCTATCAGGACAGTAACTATGGCTACACCTTC
CASSYQDSNYGYTF
>.|TRBV3-1/TRBV3-2|TRBJ1-4|.
TGTGCCAGCAGCCCTCAGATGAATGAAAAACTGTTTTTT
CASSPQMNEKLFF
>TRBD2|TRBV5-5|TRBJ2-1|.
TGTGCCAGCAGCTTGGTAGGGACTAGCGGATTCGAGTTCTTC
CASSLVGTSGFEFF
>.|TRBV4-1|TRBJ2-7|.
TGCGCCAGCAGCCAAGAGGTTCAGGGCTACGAGCAGTACTTC
CASSQEVQGYEQYF
>.|TRBV24-1|TRBJ2-1|.
TGTGCCACCAGTCACAGCTCCTACAATGAGCAGTTCTTC
CATSHSSYNEQFF
>.|TRBV4-1|TRBJ2-1|.
TGCGCCAGCAGCCAAGTCCCAGGGGTTACCTACAATGAGCAGTTCTTC
CASSQVPGVTYNEQFF
>.|TRBV18|TRBJ1-1|.
TGTGCCACCCTGGGGGGGATGAACACTGAAGCTTTCTTT
CATLGGMNTEAFF
>TRBD2|TRBV5-4|TRBJ2-7|.
TGTGCCAGCAGCTTATGGACTAGCGGGGGGGCCCACGAGCAGTACTTC
CASSLWTSGGAHEQYF
>TRBD1|TRBV7-8|TRBJ2-2|.
TGTGCCAGCAGCTTAGTAGGGGGCCATTACACCGGGGAGCTGTTTTTT
CASSLVGGHYTGELFF
>TRBD2|TRBV30|TRBJ2-3|.
TGTGCCTGGGTGAGCGGGGGGGCTCCAGATACGCAGTATTTT
CAWVSGGAPDTQYF
>TRBD1|TRBV18|TRBJ1-2|.
TGTGCCAGCTCACCAGGGACAGGGGTGGTTGGCTACACCTTC
CASSPGTGVVGYTF
>TRBD2|TRBV19|TRBJ2-5|.
TGTGCCAGTAGTTTCGGGACTAGCGGTTTCCAAGAGACCCAGTACTTC
CASSFGTSGFQETQYF
>.|TRBV19|TRBJ1-1|once
TGTGCCAGTAGTCCTGCTGGGGAGGGGCGAATGAACACTGAAGCTTTCTTT
CASSPAGEGRMNTEAFF
>.|TRBV7-2|TRBJ1-6|.
TGTGCCAGCAGCTTAGGGGGCAGGGGCTTGGCTAATTCACCCCTCCACTTT
CASSLGGRGLANSPLHF
>.|TRBV9|TRBJ1-1|.
TGTGCCAGCAGCCCAGCGGTAGGAGCTGAAGCTTTCTTT
CASSPAVGAEAFF
>.|TRBV19|TRBJ1-3|.
TGTGCCAGTACCGCACAACTATCTGGAAACACCATATATTTT
CASTAQLSGNTIYF
>TRBD2|TRBV7-3|TRBJ2-2|once
TGTGCCAGCAGCGAACTAGCGGGGGGCACCGGGGAGCTGTTTTTT
CASSELAGGTGELFF
>.|TRBV18|TRBJ1-2|.
TGTGCCAGCTCACCAGACGGGAGGAACTATGGCTACACCTTC
CASSPDGRNYGYTF
>.|TRBV5-6|TRBJ2-1|once
TGTGCCAGCAGCTTGTCGGCCGGGGAGCAGTTCTTC
CASSLSAGEQFF
>TRBD1|TRBV15|TRBJ1-3|once
TGTGCCACCAGCAGAGGGGGACAGGGCCCTGGAAACACCATATATTTT
CATSRGGQGPGNTIYF
>.|TRBV6-5|TRBJ1-2|.
TGTGCCAGCAGTAGAGGATACTATGGCTACACCTTC
CASSRGYYGYTF